One T cell receptor beta chain is described in this entry. The antigen is undetermined. The data derive from a study of early T cells in non-severe SARS-CoV-2 infection. Study overall: Sequenced material consisted of bulk RNA (from unsorted whole blood), and chains were unpaired.

General study results and limits: Private and CD4 specificities were missed by VDJdb matching, which favored anti-spike CD8 responses.

This CDR3 region has 13 residues. The V gene's germline CDR1 is SGHNT and CDR2 YYREEE (reference sequence). V was cut by 0 bases and J by 4 bases, with 7 bases left in between. Tagging with unique molecular identifiers was applied to individual cDNA molecules. TCRdb re-called the 5' RACE reads with MiXCR, one entry per CDR3 protein. In the table there are about 60,000 distinct CDR3 sequences, 4.5% to 7% of which are singletons. Sequencing input: whole blood. The chain carries TRBV5-4 and TRBJ2-5; D not certain. The receptor was isolated from an adult who was a healthcare worker with PCR-confirmed SARS-CoV-2 infection or an uninfected control (not recorded which). This chain's CDR3 is CASSLESRETQYF. CDR3 nucleotides: TGTGCCAGCAGCTTGGAGTCGAGAGAGACCCAGTACTTC.